Each of the 27 T cell receptor beta chains below was sequenced from the same sample in a study of blood T cell repertoires in COVID-19. Sequenced by immunoSEQ multiplex PCR; TCRdb stores in-frame clones only, minus some. The repertoire holds more than 90,000 clones, 65% to 85% seen once, with 0.7% to 0.85% in the top ten. Sequencing was done on a sample of peripheral blood. The source of these receptors is a woman aged 70-85 years with acute or convalescent COVID-19.

V gene TRBV29-1 combines with J gene TRBJ2-2; D may be TRBD2 (5 bases). Germline CDR1 and CDR2: SQVTM and ANQGSEA. The CDR3 is 13 residues long. Deletions cut 5 bases from V and 6 bases from J, with 13 bases between. The DNA of the CDR3 is TGCAGCGTTAGGCTAGTGGAGGCCGGGGAGCTGTTTTTT. Translation gives CSVRLVEAGELFF.

The chain couples TRBV21-1 to TRBJ2-7; the table's D call of TRBD2 was not tested on the DNA. TRBV21-1 is shown as a pseudogene. The CDR3 spans 15 residues. CDR3 in amino acids: CASSRKGLAPDEQYF. In DNA form, the CDR3 reads TGTGCCAGCAGCCGAAAGGGTCTAGCGCCCGATGAGCAGTACTTC.

The chain employs TRBV10-2 and TRBJ1-2; D is ambiguous. The length of the CDR3 is 12 residues. V was clipped by 0 bases and J by 8 bases, with 7 bases between them. CDR1 is WSHSY and CDR2 is SAAADI in the germline V gene. The CDR3 loop is CASSESRWGYTF. The CDR3 bases are TGCGCCAGCAGTGAGTCGAGATGGGGCTACACCTTC.

This clone was seen a few times. J is TRBJ1-1 and V is TRBV5-1; D is possibly TRBD1 (6 bases). The length of the CDR3 is 14 residues. Germline CDR1 reads SGHRS; CDR2 reads YFSETQ. The V and J ends lost 3 bases and 6 bases respectively, with 15 bases between them. The CDR3: CASSWRGGSAEAFF. The CDR3 DNA follows: TGCGCCAGCAGCTGGCGGGGGGGCTCGGCTGAAGCTTTCTTT.

The chain links TRBV2 to TRBJ1-3; D is perhaps TRBD1 (5 bases). Per the germline V gene, CDR1 is SNHLY and CDR2 is FYNNEI. The V end lost 6 bases, the J end lost 4 bases, and 16 bases lay between the germline ends. This CDR3 is built from 15 residues. The CDR3 is CASRAGRWKGNTIYF. The CDR3 DNA is TGTGCCAGCAGGGCGGGACGGTGGAAAGGAAACACCATATATTTT.

The gene calls are TRBV9 and TRBJ1-6; 7 nucleotides line up with TRBD1. The CDR3 is 14 amino acids. CDR1 is SGDLS and CDR2 is YYNGEE in the germline V gene. J lost 7 bases, V lost 5 bases, and 6 bases had no gene match. The CDR3, as DNA: TGTGCCAGCAGGGCGGGACAGTCCAATTCACCCCTCCACTTT. The encoded protein is CASRAGQSNSPLHF.

The J gene is TRBJ1-2, the V gene TRBV7-9, with 7 bases identical to TRBD1. CDR3 length equals 13 residues. Trimming removed 5 bases from V and 7 bases from J; junction bases left unmatched: 7. From germline, CDR1 is SEHNR and CDR2 FQNEAQ (reference sequence). The CDR3 DNA sequence: TGTGCCAGCAGCCTAGGGACAGTGGGTGGCTACACCTTC. Its protein product is CASSLGTVGGYTF.

The CDR3 is CASSAPGSYNEQFF. CDR3 in DNA: TGTGCCAGCAGCGCTCCGGGGTCCTACAATGAGCAGTTCTTC. The V gene is TRBV7-9, the J gene TRBJ2-1; possible D gene TRBD2, 5 bases. In germline, CDR1 is SEHNR, CDR2 FQNEAQ (reference sequence). Trimming left V 5 bases short and J 1 base short, with 9 bases between. This CDR3 is 14 amino acids long. The full variable domain, rest sourced from reference TRBV7-9 and TRBJ2-1, is DTGVSQNPRHKITKRGQNVTFRCDPISEHNRLYWYRQTLGQGPEFLTYFQNEAQLEKSRLLSDRFSAERPKGSFSTLEIQRTEQGDSAMYLCASSAPGSYNEQFFGPGTRLTVL.

The V and J genes are TRBV7-9 and TRBJ1-2; D call uncertain. The ends were cut back, 0 bases at V and 5 bases at J, with 19 bases in the middle. From germline, CDR1 is SEHNR and CDR2 FQNEAQ (reference sequence). The CDR3 consists of 17 residues. This CDR3 reads CASSLAWRRSRSYGYTF. The CDR3 bases are TGTGCCAGCAGCTTAGCGTGGAGGAGGTCCCGCAGTTATGGCTACACCTTC.

The rearrangement joins TRBV5-1 to TRBJ2-5, with 12 positions matching TRBD2. The CDR3 is 15 residues long. CDR1 and CDR2 from the germline V gene are SGHRS and YFSETQ. Trimming at V came to 3 bases and at J to 1 base, leaving 1 base not matched to a gene. CDR3 sequence reads: CASSSTSGGQETQYF. The CDR3 DNA is TGCGCCAGCAGCTCGACTAGCGGGGGCCAAGAGACCCAGTACTTC.

This chain joins TRBV2 and TRBJ2-1, with 14 nucleotides matching TRBD2. The germline gives CDR1 SNHLY, CDR2 FYNNEI. CDR3 length equals 14 residues. Losses at the gene ends were 9 bases for V and 10 bases for J; bases not matched to a gene: 8. The CDR3 DNA follows: TGTGCCAGAACGGGACTAGCGGGAGAGGGCGAGCAGTTCTTC. Translation gives CARTGLAGEGEQFF.

The gene calls are TRBV29-1 and TRBJ2-1; 8 nucleotides match TRBD2. Trimming took 8 bases from V and 6 from J; bases not matched to a gene: 9. Germline V gives CDR1 SQVTM, CDR2 ANQGSEA. There are 13 residues in the CDR3. CDR3: CSLAGGATNEQFF. As DNA, the CDR3 is TGCAGCCTCGCCGGGGGGGCTACCAATGAGCAGTTCTTC.

The CDR3 is CASSWGPSGRLYNEQFF. The CDR3 DNA reads TGCGCCAGCAGCTGGGGCCCTAGCGGGAGGTTATACAATGAGCAGTTCTTC. The J gene is TRBJ2-1, the V gene TRBV5-1, with 11 bases identical to TRBD2. Germline values: CDR1 SGHRS, CDR2 YFSETQ. The CDR3 runs to 17 residues. V was pared by 3 bases and J by 4 bases, with 9 bases of the junction left unmatched.

The rearrangement uses TRBV7-8 and TRBJ1-1, with D perhaps TRBD1 (5 bases). Deletions cut 0 bases from V and 7 bases from J, with 15 bases between. The CDR3 contains 15 residues. Germline V gene sequence: CDR1 SGHVS, CDR2 FQNEAQ. CDR3 protein: CASSLAGGVGGEAFF. The CDR3 nucleotides read TGTGCCAGCAGCTTAGCAGGAGGGGTAGGAGGTGAAGCTTTCTTT.

The chain recombines TRBV5-1 with TRBJ1-1; the D is unclear. Looked up from germline, CDR1 is SGHRS and CDR2 is YFSETQ. The CDR3 totals 16 residues. Trimming took 4 bases from V and 4 from J, leaving 20 bases between them. CDR3 nucleotide sequence: TGCGCCAGCAGCCCCTCCGGCGGGTGGGTGAGCACTGAAGCTTTCTTT. Residues: CASSPSGGWVSTEAFF.

In this sample, this clone turned up once. The chain has TRBV4-2 and TRBJ2-3; 10 bases agree with TRBD1. The CDR3 runs 18 residues. The junction had 11 bases not matched to a gene; V was cut back by 2 bases and J by 3 bases. The germline CDR1 and CDR2 sequences are LGHNA and YNFKEQ. The CDR3: CASSQPGGGTGATDTQYF. CDR3 nucleotide sequence: TGTGCCAGCAGCCAACCAGGGGGCGGGACAGGGGCTACAGATACGCAGTATTTT.

The CDR3 DNA follows: TGTGCCAGCAGCTTAGAATCGGGAAATGAGGGAGGCTACACCTTC. Protein product: CASSLESGNEGGYTF. The chain is built from TRBV11-2 and TRBJ1-2, with D uncertain. The V gene lost 0 bases and the J gene lost 8 bases, with 16 bases spanning the gap. CDR1 SGHAT and CDR2 FQNNGV come from the germline V gene. The length of the CDR3 is 15 residues. The whole variable domain, filled in from reference TRBV11-2 and TRBJ1-2, reads EAGVAQSPRYKIIEKRQSVAFWCNPISGHATLYWYQQILGQGPKLLIQFQNNGVVDDSQLPKDRFSAERLKGVDSTLKIQPAKLEDSAVYLCASSLESGNEGGYTFGSGTRLTVV.

V gene TRBV5-1 combines with J gene TRBJ1-3, with D hard to call. CDR1 is SGHRS, CDR2 YFSETQ, per germline. The CDR3 runs 16 residues. Trimming left V 1 base short and J 0 bases short, with 11 bases between. The CDR3 spells CASSLSEASSGNTIYF. The DNA of the CDR3 is TGCGCCAGCAGCTTGTCTGAGGCCTCCTCTGGAAACACCATATATTTT.

This chain links TRBV28 with TRBJ1-6, with a weak D call TRBD1 (5 bases). This CDR3 contains 15 residues. V was clipped by 5 bases and J by 9 bases, with 17 bases between them. Germline values: CDR1 MDHEN, CDR2 SYDVKM. The CDR3 sequence: CASSPPSEGLSPLHF. Here the CDR3 DNA reads TGTGCCAGCAGTCCCCCCTCGGAGGGACTTTCACCCCTCCACTTT.

This clone was recorded a few times. The chain uses TRBV5-1 and TRBJ1-2; weak D call: TRBD1 (5 bases). This CDR3 has 13 residues. The V gene's germline CDR1 is SGHRS and CDR2 YFSETQ. Trimming left V 4 bases short and J 1 base short, with 8 bases between. The CDR3 is CASSADSNYGYTF. The CDR3 DNA reads TGCGCCAGCAGCGCTGACAGTAACTATGGCTACACCTTC.

The gene calls are TRBV5-1 and TRBJ1-1, with 7 bases lining up with TRBD1. The V and J ends lost 1 base and 0 bases, in that order; junction bases with no gene match: 3. This CDR3 is 15 amino acids long. The germline V gene encodes CDR1 SGHRS and CDR2 YFSETQ. The CDR3 is CASSLRQGVNTEAFF. The CDR3 DNA reads TGCGCCAGCAGCTTGCGGCAGGGGGTGAACACTGAAGCTTTCTTT.

The chain links TRBV19 to TRBJ1-1; 8 bases align to TRBD1. V dropped 3 bases and J dropped 3; count of bases not matched to a gene: 9. Per the germline V gene, CDR1 is LNHDA and CDR2 is SQIVND (reference sequence). This CDR3 is built from 16 residues. The CDR3 DNA sequence: TGTGCCAGTAGTATTTTGGACAGGGTTAGAGACACTGAAGCTTTCTTT. As protein: CASSILDRVRDTEAFF. Complete variable domain (other parts from reference TRBV19 and TRBJ1-1): DGGITQSPKYLFRKEGQNVTLSCEQNLNHDAMYWYRQDPGQGLRLIYYSQIVNDFQKGDIAEGYSVSREKKESFPLTVTSAQKNPTAFYLCASSILDRVRDTEAFFGQGTRLTVV.

The chain joins TRBV6-1 to TRBJ2-7, with D tentatively TRBD2 (6 bases). CDR3 size: 13 residues. V dropped 2 bases and J dropped 2 bases, with 7 bases sitting between them. In germline, CDR1 is MNHNS, CDR2 SASEGT. In nucleotides, the CDR3 is TGTGCCAGCAGTGAAAGGAGGGCCTACGAGCAGTACTTC. This codes for CASSERRAYEQYF.

This chain joins TRBV2 and TRBJ2-5, with a weak D call TRBD1 (6 bases). Germline values: CDR1 SNHLY, CDR2 FYNNEI. This CDR3 contains 16 residues. V was cut by 1 base and J by 0 bases, with 12 bases left in between. Here the CDR3 reads CASSEEGNRDQETQYF. The DNA for the CDR3 is TGTGCCAGCAGTGAAGAAGGAAACAGGGACCAAGAGACCCAGTACTTC.

The chain uses TRBV21-1 and TRBJ2-5; TRBD2 is the table's D call, not checked against the DNA. TRBV21-1 is described as a pseudogene. The CDR3 is made up of 17 amino acids. Here the CDR3 reads CASSKDRNIPRGETQYF. The CDR3 DNA follows: TGTGCCAGCAGCAAAGACAGAAACATCCCTCGGGGGGAGACCCAGTACTTC.

V gene TRBV5-4 combines with J gene TRBJ1-6; 7 bases line up with TRBD1. The CDR3 is made up of 14 amino acids. Germline loops: CDR1 SGHNT, CDR2 YYREEE (reference sequence). J gave up 5 bases and V 6 bases, and 5 bases lay outside the gene matches. This CDR3 reads CASNSGQNNSPLHF. DNA for the CDR3: TGTGCCAGCAACTCGGGACAGAATAATTCACCCCTCCACTTT.

The chain has TRBV24-1 and TRBJ1-2, with no clear D. V lost 4 bases and J lost 3, with 11 bases in between. Germline V CDR1 and CDR2: KGHDR, SFDVKD. The CDR3 loop spans 14 amino acids. The CDR3 DNA is TGTGCCACCAGTGAGCCAGGAACCGACTATGGCTACACCTTC. Amino acid sequence: CATSEPGTDYGYTF.